Listed below are T cell receptor beta chains from one sample, sequenced in a study of OX40 agonist ivuxolimab in advanced cancers. Clones were read by immunoSEQ multiplex PCR, and TCRdb kept only the in-frame ones, dropping some. This table holds about 34,000 clones, about 90% found once. This sample comprised CD4+ or CD8+ T cells sorted from blood, obtained in a trial of the OX40 agonist ivuxolimab. These receptors all stem from an adult with an advanced solid tumor such as melanoma, head and neck, liver or kidney cancer. Both conserved end residues are part of each CDR3. A D gene is named only where the DNA matches it firmly. Not all rows give a size; the values are once, few, many and, for expanded clones, a class.

CDR3,V,size,D
CASSPGGRTDTQYF,TRBV7-2,.,.
CASSLTAPNTEAFF,TRBV7-8,.,.
CASSPDRVGNEQFF,TRBV18,.,TRBD1
CASSFTSGISYEQYF,TRBV7-9,.,TRBD2
CASSATRDRNAFF,TRBV7-2,.,.
CASSLDLTGELFF,TRBV5-8,once,.
CASRPGQGGYNEQFF,TRBV10-3,.,TRBD1
CASSLVQGPTEAFF,TRBV7-9,once,.
CSVSRRKTGTIYEQYF,TRBV29-1,.,.
CASNSRAGVKETQYF,TRBV19,.,TRBD2
CASSSRTSGRPYEQYF,TRBV21-1,once,.